Sequencing of this T cell receptor (beta chain) was carried out in a study of CD8+CD57+ T cells in acquired aplastic anemia. The use of genomic DNA as template underpinned the TCR beta VDJ and CDR3 profiling. One entry per CDR3 protein results from TCRdb running MiXCR on the reads. The sample lists about 160,000 distinct CDR3 sequences; 47% were seen once. CD8+CD57+ cell expansion had been shown by flow cytometry in patients chosen for sequencing. All patients had severe acquired aplastic anemia. The trim removed 5 bases at V and 0 bases at J, leaving 12 bases unmatched. The CDR3 covers 18 residues. CDR1 SGHAT and CDR2 FQNNGV come from the germline V gene. This clonotype was seen at least ten times.

Material: sorted CD4+, CD8+, or CD8+CD57+ T cells (not recorded which) from PBMCs. This chain connects TRBV11-2 to TRBJ2-7; 11 bases match TRBD2. The clonotype was recovered from a human donor with aplastic anemia. This CDR3 reads CASSPRLAGGYSSYEQYF. In DNA, the CDR3 is TGTGCCAGCAGCCCGAGGCTAGCGGGAGGTTATAGCTCCTACGAGCAGTACTTC.